This TCR beta chain was observed in a study of blood T cells in healthy people across ages. Study context: Capture via template switching afforded approximately one barcoded beta molecule per two T cells. General study points: Unsorted PBMCs ruled out conclusive naive versus antigen-experienced comparison.

Donors ranged from 6 to 90 years old and were healthy Caucasians in Russia. Drawing of peripheral blood yielded roughly 9.3 milliliters from each donor. A word on this clonotype: Its antigen remains unknown. Its ends do not fully match the called genes, so a read error is possible.

With a J-beta primer mix and a sample-barcoded 5' primer, a second PCR ran 7 to 11 cycles. TCRdb reanalysed the 5' RACE reads using MiXCR and keeps one entry per CDR3 protein. The table includes fewer than 750,000 distinct CDR3 sequences, around 50% detected once. This CDR3 region has 15 residues. Germline assignment: CDR1 SQVTM and CDR2 ANQGSEA. The specimen was blood. J is TRBJ2-1 and V is TRBV29-1; TRBD2 aligns across 7 bases. The sequence was collected from a woman aged 80 or over in good health. The DNA of the CDR3 is TGCAGCGGTGAATGGTTTCTAGCGGTACACAATGAGCAGTTCTTC. Translation: CSGEWFLAVHNEQFF.